This T cell receptor (beta chain) was identified during a study of siplizumab effects on memory and regulatory T cells. The repertoire was sequenced with immunoSEQ multiplex PCR; TCRdb's copy has only in-frame clones and lacks some. This table holds some 40,000 clones, about 90% found once. Findings and caveats of the study: With siplizumab, Treg-derived clones averaged roughly 66% of mappable alloreactive CD4+ clones, versus 26.9% in controls. Naive T cells appeared more varied than memory cells and looked like key alloresponse contributors.

Germline V gene sequence: CDR1 MGHRA, CDR2 YSYEKL. The length of the CDR3 is 13 residues. V lost 1 base to trimming and J lost 7 bases, with 11 bases between them. A remark on this clone: Its specificity is not known.

The receptor comes from a human donor in good health. Material for sequencing was naive CD4+ T cells sorted from blood. The chain employs TRBV4-1 and TRBJ2-7; tentative D call: TRBD2 (5 bases). The CDR3, as DNA: TGCGCCAGCAGCCAAGGTGGACTCGAAGAGCAGTACTTC. As protein: CASSQGGLEEQYF.